These T cell receptor beta chains were read from a single sample in a study of T-cell reconstitution after alpha-beta-depleted transplantation in children. TCRdb re-called the PCR reads with MiXCR, one entry per CDR3 protein. The sample consists of about 610,000 distinct CDR3 sequences, roughly a tenth of them appearing once. Source: PBMCs from the stem cell graft donor, taken from the stem cell graft. These receptors were taken from a human donor who donated a stem cell graft to a child with acute myeloid leukemia. Each CDR3 is given with its conserved first and last residue. A D gene is named only where the DNA matches it firmly. Clone size is shown for a subset of rows, as once, few, many or a class of expanded clone.

>NA|TRBJ2-1|NA|TRBV20-1
CSAGSREAKEYNEQFF
TGCAGTGCTGGGTCCCGAGAGGCCAAAGAGTACAATGAGCAGTTCTTC
>NA|TRBJ2-1|TRBD2|TRBV20-1
CSAFKAGYGNEQFF
TGCAGTGCTTTCAAAGCGGGGTACGGGAATGAGCAGTTCTTC
>many|TRBJ2-3|TRBD2|TRBV12-3/TRBV12-4
CASRPPGLAGDTQYF
TGTGCCAGCAGACCGCCGGGACTAGCGGGAGATACGCAGTATTTT
>many|TRBJ2-1|TRBD2|TRBV24-1
CATSGLAGGLNEQFF
TGTGCCACCAGTGGACTAGCGGGAGGACTCAATGAGCAGTTCTTC
>many|TRBJ2-1|TRBD1|TRBV27
CASSFPGTGVGNEQFF
TGTGCCAGCAGTTTCCCAGGGACAGGGGTAGGGAATGAGCAGTTCTTC
>many|TRBJ1-1|TRBD1|TRBV29-1
CSVAPGQGKAFF
TGCAGCGTTGCCCCGGGACAGGGGAAAGCTTTCTTT
>many|TRBJ2-5|NA|TRBV4-2
CASSQTPGETQYF
TGTGCCAGCAGCCAAACCCCCGGGGAGACCCAGTACTTC
>NA|TRBJ2-1|NA|TRBV12-3/TRBV12-4
CASSLLVGQTGEQFF
TGTGCCAGCAGTTTACTGGTTGGGCAGACAGGTGAGCAGTTCTTC
>many|TRBJ2-1|TRBD2|TRBV20-1
CSAQMVAGGPLDEQFF
TGCAGTGCTCAGATGGTGGCGGGAGGGCCCTTGGATGAGCAGTTCTTC
>NA|TRBJ2-7|NA|TRBV7-2
CASRAGFLGEQYF
TGTGCCAGCAGGGCGGGATTTCTGGGCGAGCAGTACTTC
>few|TRBJ2-1|TRBD2|TRBV12-3/TRBV12-4
CASTLRTSGSYNEQFF
TGTGCCAGCACCCTGAGGACTAGCGGGAGTTACAATGAGCAGTTCTTC
>many|TRBJ1-5|NA|TRBV29-1
CSVDQGNNQPQHF
TGCAGCGTTGACCAGGGAAACAATCAGCCCCAGCATTTT
>NA|TRBJ2-5|TRBD1|TRBV7-2
CASSPGQGKETQYF
TGTGCCAGCAGCCCCGGACAGGGGAAAGAGACCCAGTACTTC
>many|TRBJ2-7|NA|TRBV6-5
CASSYGLGWSDEQYF
TGTGCCAGCAGTTACGGTCTAGGCTGGTCCGACGAGCAGTACTTC
>many|TRBJ2-1|TRBD2|TRBV20-1
CSASGLVAGYEQFF
TGCAGTGCTAGTGGGTTGGTAGCGGGGTATGAGCAGTTCTTC
>NA|TRBJ2-3|NA|TRBV21-1
CASSQRGRARTDTQYF
TGTGCCAGCTCCCAGAGGGGGCGGGCACGCACAGATACGCAGTATTTT
>few|TRBJ2-1|TRBD2|TRBV20-1
CSALAGGPVSYNEQFF
TGCAGTGCCCTAGCGGGAGGGCCGGTATCCTACAATGAGCAGTTCTTC
>many|TRBJ2-7|NA|TRBV20-1
CSAIRGTTSSEQYF
TGCAGTGCTATTCGGGGCACCACTAGCAGTGAGCAGTACTTC
>few|TRBJ2-7|NA|TRBV27
CASSPISGVYEQYF
TGTGCCAGCAGCCCGATATCGGGGGTCTACGAGCAGTACTTC
>NA|TRBJ1-2|TRBD1|TRBV29-1
CSVELGQGSGYTF
TGCAGCGTTGAACTCGGACAGGGAAGTGGCTACACCTTC
>NA|TRBJ2-4|NA|TRBV7-2
CASHGGTKAKNIQYF
TGTGCCAGCCACGGGGGTACGAAGGCCAAAAACATTCAGTACTTC
>few|TRBJ1-4|TRBD1|TRBV4-2
CASSQDPVGGVREKLFF
TGTGCCAGCAGCCAAGATCCGGTAGGGGGCGTTCGTGAAAAACTGTTTTTT
>NA|TRBJ2-1|TRBD2|TRBV2
CASSEGTSGFWQFF
TGTGCCAGCAGCGAGGGGACTAGCGGGTTCTGGCAGTTCTTC
>many|TRBJ1-6|NA|TRBV4-2
CASSQDPQLSPLHF
TGTGCCAGCAGCCAAGACCCACAGTTGTCACCCCTCCACTTT
>few|TRBJ2-5|TRBD2|TRBV4-3
CASSQDVTSGSLTQYF
TGCGCCAGCAGCCAAGATGTAACTAGCGGGAGTCTGACCCAGTACTTC
>NA|TRBJ2-1|TRBD2|TRBV28
CASRPSGSYEQFF
TGTGCCAGCAGACCTAGCGGGAGTTATGAGCAGTTCTTC
>NA|TRBJ2-7|TRBD1|TRBV30
CAWDSGQGANEQYF
TGTGCCTGGGACTCGGGACAGGGGGCCAACGAGCAGTACTTC
>NA|TRBJ2-1|NA|TRBV12-3/TRBV12-4
CASSFGYEQFF
TGTGCCAGCAGTTTTGGATATGAGCAGTTCTTC
>NA|TRBJ1-2|TRBD1|TRBV5-1
CASSLGGQGTPSDGYTF
TGCGCCAGCAGCTTGGGGGGACAGGGTACCCCTTCGGATGGCTACACCTTC
>few|TRBJ2-7|TRBD2|TRBV6-1
CASSGGELARSEQYF
TGTGCCAGCAGTGGGGGGGAACTAGCGAGGAGCGAGCAGTACTTC
>few|TRBJ2-1|TRBD2|TRBV7-7
CASSSRLGLAGGPHEQFF
TGTGCTAGCAGTTCCCGACTCGGACTAGCGGGAGGGCCCCATGAGCAGTTCTTC
>NA|TRBJ1-6|NA|TRBV7-2
CASSFRNSESPLHF
TGTGCCAGCAGCTTCCGAAACTCGGAATCACCCCTCCACTTT
>NA|TRBJ1-5|NA|TRBV7-2
CAGSLAGEQPQHF
TGTGCCGGCAGCTTGGCCGGGGAGCAGCCCCAGCATTTT
>many|TRBJ2-6|NA|TRBV14
CASSHGQVQSSGANVLTF
TGTGCCAGCAGCCATGGTCAGGTACAGAGCTCTGGGGCCAACGTCCTGACTTTC
>few|TRBJ1-6|NA|TRBV3-1
CASSPSERGLSPLHF
TGTGCCAGCAGCCCGAGCGAGAGAGGGCTTTCACCCCTCCACTTT
>many|TRBJ2-1|TRBD2|TRBV7-2
CASSLAETSGEQFF
TGTGCCAGCAGCTTAGCGGAGACTAGCGGTGAGCAGTTCTTC
>many|TRBJ2-7|NA|TRBV28
CASRKSAGGGYEQYF
TGTGCCAGCAGAAAATCAGCCGGTGGCGGATACGAGCAGTACTTC
>many|TRBJ2-1|TRBD2|TRBV7-3
CASSLESGREVNEQFF
TGTGCCAGCAGCTTGGAGAGCGGGAGGGAAGTAAATGAGCAGTTCTTC
>many|TRBJ2-3|TRBD2|TRBV12-3/TRBV12-4
CASSSTSGVTDTQYF
TGTGCCAGCAGCTCCACTAGCGGGGTCACAGATACGCAGTATTTT
>many|TRBJ2-2|NA|TRBV6-5
CASRYGAPYTGELFF
TGTGCCAGCAGATACGGGGCCCCCTATACCGGGGAGCTGTTTTTT
>NA|TRBJ2-1|TRBD2|TRBV6-1
CASSKSRLAGNNEQFF
TGTGCCAGCAGTAAAAGCAGGCTAGCGGGTAACAATGAGCAGTTCTTC
>many|TRBJ2-7|TRBD2|TRBV7-3
CASSLAGVTDYEQYF
TGTGCCAGCAGCTTAGCGGGAGTTACGGACTACGAGCAGTACTTC
>many|TRBJ2-7|NA|TRBV29-1
CSVTLNSYEQYF
TGCAGCGTAACCTTGAACTCCTACGAGCAGTACTTC
>NA|TRBJ2-1|NA|TRBV11-1
CASSLGRGQLDNSYNEQFF
TGTGCCAGCAGCTTAGGAAGGGGTCAATTAGACAACTCCTACAATGAGCAGTTCTTC
>few|TRBJ1-1|NA|TRBV20-1
CSARRAGEWTEAFF
TGCAGTGCTAGACGGGCAGGGGAGTGGACTGAAGCTTTCTTT
>NA|TRBJ2-5|TRBD1|TRBV7-3
CASSCIQGAILQETQYF
TGTGCCAGCAGCTGTATACAGGGGGCAATCCTCCAAGAGACCCAGTACTTC
>NA|TRBJ2-1|NA|TRBV6-2/TRBV6-3
CASSTSHYNEQFF
TGTGCCAGCAGTACTAGTCACTACAATGAGCAGTTCTTC
>NA|TRBJ2-1|NA|TRBV5-1
CASGTNSGVYNEQFF
TGCGCCAGCGGAACTAACTCGGGGGTCTACAATGAGCAGTTCTTC
>NA|TRBJ1-5|TRBD1|TRBV6-4
CANGQVEDQPQHF
TGTGCCAACGGACAGGTTGAAGATCAGCCCCAGCATTTT
>NA|TRBJ2-1|NA|TRBV28
CASHSESYNEQFF
TGTGCCAGCCACTCGGAATCCTACAATGAGCAGTTCTTC
>few|TRBJ2-4|NA|TRBV4-2
CASSAGQGGLGARYF
TGTGCCAGCAGCGCAGGACAGGGAGGGTTAGGCGCCAGGTACTTC
>NA|TRBJ2-1|TRBD2|TRBV19
CASSITSGSGYNEQFF
TGTGCCAGTAGTATTACTAGCGGGAGTGGGTACAATGAGCAGTTCTTC
>few|TRBJ2-2|NA|TRBV29-1
CSVDIGGARTGELFF
TGCAGCGTTGATATCGGTGGGGCCCGCACCGGGGAGCTGTTTTTT
>many|TRBJ2-1|NA|TRBV6-4
CASRTGVPYNEQFF
TGTGCCAGCAGAACGGGAGTCCCCTACAATGAGCAGTTCTTC
>NA|TRBJ1-6|NA|TRBV20-1
CSARTELSPLHF
TGCAGCGCTAGGACAGAACTCTCACCCCTCCACTTT
>many|TRBJ2-7|NA|TRBV10-3
CAISPGPGEQYF
TGTGCCATCAGCCCCGGACCAGGCGAGCAGTACTTC
>many|TRBJ1-6|NA|TRBV12-3/TRBV12-4
CASSLLENSPLHF
TGTGCCAGCAGTTTACTCGAGAATTCACCCCTCCACTTT
>few|TRBJ1-5|TRBD1|TRBV19
CASSIWDRANQPQHF
TGTGCCAGTAGTATTTGGGACAGGGCTAATCAGCCCCAGCATTTT
>NA|TRBJ1-1|TRBD1|TRBV20-1
CSAYSQGGLGDTEAFF
TGCAGTGCTTATAGTCAGGGGGGATTAGGGGACACTGAAGCTTTCTTT
>many|TRBJ1-6|TRBD1|TRBV28
CASGTGGDNSPLHF
TGTGCCAGCGGAACAGGGGGAGATAATTCACCCCTCCACTTT